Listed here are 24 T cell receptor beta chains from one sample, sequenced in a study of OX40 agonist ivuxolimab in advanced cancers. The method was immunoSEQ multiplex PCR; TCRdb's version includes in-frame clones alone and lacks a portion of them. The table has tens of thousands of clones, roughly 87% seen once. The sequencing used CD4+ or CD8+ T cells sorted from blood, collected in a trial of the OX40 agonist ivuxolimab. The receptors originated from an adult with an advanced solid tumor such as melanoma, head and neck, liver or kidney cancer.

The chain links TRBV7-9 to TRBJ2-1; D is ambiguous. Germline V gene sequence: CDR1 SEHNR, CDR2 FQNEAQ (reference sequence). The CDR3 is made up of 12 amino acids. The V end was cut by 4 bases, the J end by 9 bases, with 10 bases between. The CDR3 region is CASSSHYTEQFF. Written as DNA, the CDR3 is TGTGCCAGCAGCTCCCACTATACTGAGCAGTTCTTC. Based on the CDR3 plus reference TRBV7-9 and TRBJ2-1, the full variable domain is DTGVSQNPRHKITKRGQNVTFRCDPISEHNRLYWYRQTLGQGPEFLTYFQNEAQLEKSRLLSDRFSAERPKGSFSTLEIQRTEQGDSAMYLCASSSHYTEQFFGPGTRLTVL.

The CDR3 protein is CASRKQGANEQYF. Written as DNA, the CDR3 is TGTGCCAGCAGGAAGCAGGGGGCGAACGAGCAGTACTTC. This chain connects TRBV14 to TRBJ2-7, with 8 bases aligning to TRBD1. Germline lookup yields CDR1 SGHDN and CDR2 FVKESK. V dropped 6 bases and J dropped 5; count of bases not matched to a gene: 6. The CDR3 is 13 amino acids.

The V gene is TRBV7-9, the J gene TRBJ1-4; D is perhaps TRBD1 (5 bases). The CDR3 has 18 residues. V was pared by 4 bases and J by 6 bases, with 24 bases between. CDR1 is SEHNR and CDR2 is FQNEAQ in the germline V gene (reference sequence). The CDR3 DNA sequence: TGTGCCAGCAGCTCGAAGTGGTCGGTTAGACAGAACGATGAAAAACTGTTTTTT. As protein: CASSSKWSVRQNDEKLFF.

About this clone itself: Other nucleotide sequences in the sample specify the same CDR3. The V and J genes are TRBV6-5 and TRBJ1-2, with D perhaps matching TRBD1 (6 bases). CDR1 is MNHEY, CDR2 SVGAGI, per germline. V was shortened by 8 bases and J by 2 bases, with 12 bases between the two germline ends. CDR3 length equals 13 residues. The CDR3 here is CASSPTGNYGYTF. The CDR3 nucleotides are TGTGCCAGCTCTCCAACAGGGAACTATGGCTACACCTTC.

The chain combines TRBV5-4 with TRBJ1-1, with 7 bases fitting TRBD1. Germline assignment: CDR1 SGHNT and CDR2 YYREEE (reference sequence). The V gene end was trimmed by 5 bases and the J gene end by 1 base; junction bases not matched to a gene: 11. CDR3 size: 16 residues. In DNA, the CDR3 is TGTGCCAGCAGTGGGACAGAGTTTTCTCCGAACACTGAAGCTTTCTTT. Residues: CASSGTEFSPNTEAFF.

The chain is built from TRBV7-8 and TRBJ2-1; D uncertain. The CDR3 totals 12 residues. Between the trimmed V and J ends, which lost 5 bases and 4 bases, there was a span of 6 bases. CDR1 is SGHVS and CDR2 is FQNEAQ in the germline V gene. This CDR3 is CASSPLYNEQFF. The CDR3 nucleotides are TGTGCCAGCAGCCCCCTTTACAATGAGCAGTTCTTC.

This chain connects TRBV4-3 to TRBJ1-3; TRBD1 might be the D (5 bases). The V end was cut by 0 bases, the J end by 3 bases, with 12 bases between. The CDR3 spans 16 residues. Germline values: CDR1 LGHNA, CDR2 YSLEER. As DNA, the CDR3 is TGCGCCAGCAGCCAAGATGCAGGGCTAGGTGGAAACACCATATATTTT. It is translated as CASSQDAGLGGNTIYF.

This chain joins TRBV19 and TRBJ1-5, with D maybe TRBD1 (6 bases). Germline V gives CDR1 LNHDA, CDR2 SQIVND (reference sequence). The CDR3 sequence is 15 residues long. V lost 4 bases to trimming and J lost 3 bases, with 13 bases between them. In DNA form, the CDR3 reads TGTGCCAGTAGTAGTAAGGGGGGGGACAATCAGCCCCAGCATTTT. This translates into CASSSKGGDNQPQHF.

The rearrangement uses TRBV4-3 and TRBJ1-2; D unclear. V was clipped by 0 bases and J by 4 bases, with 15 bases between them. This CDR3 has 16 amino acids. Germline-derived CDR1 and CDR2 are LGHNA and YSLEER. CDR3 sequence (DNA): TGCGCCAGCAGCCAAGATTATGGTCCTATCTTCTATGGCTACACCTTC. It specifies CASSQDYGPIFYGYTF.

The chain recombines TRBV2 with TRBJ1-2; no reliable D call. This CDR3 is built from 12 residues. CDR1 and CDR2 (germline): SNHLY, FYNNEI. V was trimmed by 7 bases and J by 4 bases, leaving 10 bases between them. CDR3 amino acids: CASKSMIYGYTF. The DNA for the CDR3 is TGTGCCAGCAAAAGTATGATCTATGGCTACACCTTC.

CDR3 protein: CASSSRGVDRQFF. For the CDR3, the DNA is TGTGCCAGCAGCTCACGAGGCGTGGATAGGCAGTTCTTC. The chain joins TRBV11-3 to TRBJ2-1, with D hard to call. The CDR3 contains 13 residues. V was trimmed by 4 bases and J by 12 bases, leaving 16 bases between them. Germline V gene data show CDR1 as SGHNT and CDR2 as YENEEA. Full variable domain (outside the CDR3, taken from reference TRBV11-3 and TRBJ2-1): EAGVVQSPRYKIIEKKQPVAFWCNPISGHNTLYWYLQNLGQGPELLIRYENEEAVDDSQLPKDRFSAERLKGVDSTLKIQPAELGDSAVYLCASSSRGVDRQFFGPGTRLTVL.

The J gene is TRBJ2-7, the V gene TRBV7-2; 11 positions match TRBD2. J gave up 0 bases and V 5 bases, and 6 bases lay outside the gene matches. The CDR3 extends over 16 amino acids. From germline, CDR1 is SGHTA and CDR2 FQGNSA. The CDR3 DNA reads TGTGCCAGCAGCCCCGGGACTAGCGGTTTCTCCTACGAGCAGTACTTC. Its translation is CASSPGTSGFSYEQYF.

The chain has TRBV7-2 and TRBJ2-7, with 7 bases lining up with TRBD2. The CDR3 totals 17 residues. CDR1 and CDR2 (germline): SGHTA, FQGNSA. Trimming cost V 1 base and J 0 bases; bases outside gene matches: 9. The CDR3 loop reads CASSLVPAGSSSYEQYF. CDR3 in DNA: TGTGCCAGCAGCTTAGTACCAGCGGGATCCAGCTCCTACGAGCAGTACTTC.

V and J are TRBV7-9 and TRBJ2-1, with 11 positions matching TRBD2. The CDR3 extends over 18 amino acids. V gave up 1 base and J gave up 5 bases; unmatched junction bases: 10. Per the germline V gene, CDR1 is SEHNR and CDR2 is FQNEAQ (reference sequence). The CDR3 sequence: CASSLVTTSGGRHNEQFF. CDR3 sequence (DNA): TGTGCCAGCAGCTTAGTGACTACTAGCGGGGGTCGGCACAATGAGCAGTTCTTC.

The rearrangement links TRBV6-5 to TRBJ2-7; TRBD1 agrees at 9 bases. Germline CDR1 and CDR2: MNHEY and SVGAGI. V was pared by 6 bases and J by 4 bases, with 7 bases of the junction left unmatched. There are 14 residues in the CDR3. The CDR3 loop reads CASSRTGAAYEQYF. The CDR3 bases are TGTGCCAGCAGCCGGACAGGGGCGGCGTACGAGCAGTACTTC.

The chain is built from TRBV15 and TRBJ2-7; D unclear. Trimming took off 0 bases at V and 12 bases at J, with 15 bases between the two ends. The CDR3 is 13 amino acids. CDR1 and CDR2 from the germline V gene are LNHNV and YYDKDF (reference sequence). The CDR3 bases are TGTGCCACCAGCAGAGAAAGTACCGGCGATCGGTACTTC. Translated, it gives CATSRESTGDRYF.

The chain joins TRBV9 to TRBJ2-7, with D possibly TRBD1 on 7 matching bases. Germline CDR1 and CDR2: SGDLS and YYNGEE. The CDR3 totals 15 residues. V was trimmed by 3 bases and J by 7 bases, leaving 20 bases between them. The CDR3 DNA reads TGTGCCAGCAGCGCCGCAGGGGGGTTACTCGAGGAGCAGTACTTC. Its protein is CASSAAGGLLEEQYF.

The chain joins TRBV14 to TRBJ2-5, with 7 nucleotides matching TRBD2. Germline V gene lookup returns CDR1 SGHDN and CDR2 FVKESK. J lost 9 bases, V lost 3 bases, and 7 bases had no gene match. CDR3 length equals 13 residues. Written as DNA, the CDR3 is TGTGCCAGCAGCCAGGCGTGGGGGGGATCCCAGTACTTC. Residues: CASSQAWGGSQYF. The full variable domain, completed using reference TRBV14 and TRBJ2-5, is EAGVTQFPSHSVIEKGQTVTLRCDPISGHDNLYWYRRVMGKEIKFLLHFVKESKQDESGMPNNRFLAERTGGTYSTLKVQPAELEDSGVYFCASSQAWGGSQYFGPGTRLLVL.

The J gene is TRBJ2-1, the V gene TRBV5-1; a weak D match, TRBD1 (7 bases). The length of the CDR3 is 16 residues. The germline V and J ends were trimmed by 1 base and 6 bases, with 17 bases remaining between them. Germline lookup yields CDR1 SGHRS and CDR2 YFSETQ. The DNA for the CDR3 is TGCGCCAGCAGCTTGATGTCCCAGGGGGGAGGCAATGAGCAGTTCTTC. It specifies CASSLMSQGGGNEQFF.

The CDR3 DNA follows: TGTGCCAGCAGCTTAGAATTTGGTGACAGAGACATTCAGTACTTC. The encoded protein is CASSLEFGDRDIQYF. The genes are TRBV7-2 and TRBJ2-4; D is possibly TRBD1 (5 bases). V shed 1 base and J shed 8 bases, with 15 bases lying between them. CDR3 length: 15 amino acids. CDR1 and CDR2 (germline): SGHTA, FQGNSA.

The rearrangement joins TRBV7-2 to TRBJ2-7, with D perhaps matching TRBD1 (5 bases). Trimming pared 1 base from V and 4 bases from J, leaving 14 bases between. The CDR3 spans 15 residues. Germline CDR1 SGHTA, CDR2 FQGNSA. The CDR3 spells CASSLDHKTEYEQYF. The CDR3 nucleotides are TGTGCCAGCAGCTTAGACCACAAGACAGAATACGAGCAGTACTTC.

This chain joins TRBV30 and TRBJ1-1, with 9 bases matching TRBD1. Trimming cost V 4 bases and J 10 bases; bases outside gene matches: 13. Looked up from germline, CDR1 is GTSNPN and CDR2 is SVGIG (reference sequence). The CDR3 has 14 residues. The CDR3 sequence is CAWIPGQGIRGAFF. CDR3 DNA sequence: TGTGCCTGGATACCGGGACAGGGAATCCGGGGAGCTTTCTTT. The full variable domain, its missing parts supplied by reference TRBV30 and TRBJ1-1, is SQTIHQWPATLVQPVGSPLSLECTVEGTSNPNLYWYRQAAGRGLQLLFYSVGIGQISSEVPQNLSASRPQDRQFILSSKKLLLSDSGFYLCAWIPGQGIRGAFFGQGTRLTVV.

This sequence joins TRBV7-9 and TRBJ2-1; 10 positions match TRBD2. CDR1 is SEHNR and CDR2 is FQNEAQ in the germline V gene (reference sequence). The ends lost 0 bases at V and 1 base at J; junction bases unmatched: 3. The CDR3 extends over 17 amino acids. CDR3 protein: CASSLATSGASYNEQFF. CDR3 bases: TGTGCCAGCAGCTTAGCCACTAGCGGGGCATCCTACAATGAGCAGTTCTTC.

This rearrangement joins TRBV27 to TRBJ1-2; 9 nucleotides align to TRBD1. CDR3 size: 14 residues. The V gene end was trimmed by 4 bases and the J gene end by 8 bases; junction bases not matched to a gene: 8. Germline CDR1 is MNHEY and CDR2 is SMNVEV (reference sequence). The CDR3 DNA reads TGTGCCAGCAGTTCTCCCGGGACAGGGAACGGCTACACCTTC. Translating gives CASSSPGTGNGYTF.